The 29 T cell receptor beta chains reported below all come from one sample, sequenced in a study of beta chain features in type 1 diabetes. Every bit of the isolated RNA underwent reverse transcription, so sequencing read expressed TCRB transcripts. The table came from immunoSEQ multiplex PCR; TCRdb's copy has only in-frame clones and leaves some out. The table shows 15,000 to 20,000 clones, with about 53% occurring only once. The sample comprised stem cell memory CD4+ T cells from blood. The receptors originated from a man aged 18-30 years in good health.

This clone was counted only a few times. The rearrangement links TRBV7-9 to TRBJ1-3; 7 bases line up with TRBD1. This CDR3 spans 11 amino acids. CDR1 and CDR2 (germline): SEHNR, FQNEAQ (reference sequence). V shed 5 bases, J shed 11 bases, and the junction held 3 bases outside the gene matches. As DNA, the CDR3 is TGTGCCAGCAGCGGTACAGGGGCCATATATTTT. Amino acid sequence: CASSGTGAIYF. Full variable domain (rest looked up from reference TRBV7-9 and TRBJ1-3): DTGVSQNPRHKITKRGQNVTFRCDPISEHNRLYWYRQTLGQGPEFLTYFQNEAQLEKSRLLSDRFSAERPKGSFSTLEIQRTEQGDSAMYLCASSGTGAIYFGEGSWLTVV.

This chain connects TRBV28 to TRBJ2-3; TRBD1 aligns across 8 bases. This CDR3 comprises 14 residues. Per germline, CDR1 MDHEN and CDR2 SYDVKM. V lost 6 bases to trimming and J lost 3 bases; unmatched junction nucleotides: 5. CDR3 in DNA: TGTGCCAGCAGCCGGGACAGGTTAACAGATACGCAGTATTTT. Its protein is CASSRDRLTDTQYF.

The gene calls are TRBV7-3 and TRBJ2-2, with 8 bases matching TRBD2. Unmatched junction bases numbered 17, after V lost 4 bases and J lost 4 bases. The CDR3 consists of 19 residues. Germline assignment: CDR1 SGHTA and CDR2 FQGTGA. CDR3 sequence: CASSSPPIGTSWFTGELFF. The CDR3 DNA follows: TGTGCCAGCAGCTCCCCCCCCATCGGGACTAGTTGGTTCACCGGGGAGCTGTTTTTT.

This clone was picked up a small number of times. The chain couples TRBV19 to TRBJ2-3, with 11 nucleotides matching TRBD2. The CDR3 extends over 15 amino acids. CDR1 and CDR2 (germline): LNHDA, SQIVND (reference sequence). V lost 4 bases and J lost 1; bases outside the gene matches: 1. CDR3 residues: CASSTLAGGTDTQYF. In DNA form, the CDR3 reads TGTGCCAGTAGTACACTAGCGGGAGGCACAGATACGCAGTATTTT.

This clone appeared a few times. The chain links TRBV7-3 to TRBJ2-3; D possibly corresponds to TRBD1 (7 bases). Germline loops: CDR1 SGHTA, CDR2 FQGTGA. Trimming shortened V by 5 bases and J by 1 base, and 10 bases separated the two germline ends. This CDR3 spans 14 amino acids. The CDR3 here is CASSPRGGTDTQYF. The CDR3 region has the DNA TGTGCCAGCAGCCCCAGGGGGGGCACAGATACGCAGTATTTT. Filled out from reference TRBV7-3 and TRBJ2-3, the complete variable domain reads GAGVSQTPSNKVTEKGKYVELRCDPISGHTALYWYRQSLGQGPEFLIYFQGTGAADDSGLPNDRFFAVRPEGSVSTLKIQRTERGDSAVYLCASSPRGGTDTQYFGPGTRLTVL.

This clone was detected only once. This chain's CDR3 is CAWRLRGNLRGYTF. CDR3 nucleotide sequence: TGTGCCTGGAGATTAAGGGGTAACTTAAGGGGCTACACCTTC. The chain recombines TRBV30 with TRBJ1-2; maybe TRBD1 (5 bases). The CDR3 loop spans 14 amino acids. CDR1 is GTSNPN and CDR2 is SVGIG in the germline V gene (reference sequence). Trimming removed 3 bases at V and 8 bases at J, with 19 bases between. Together with reference TRBV30 and TRBJ1-2, the CDR3 gives the full variable domain: SQTIHQWPATLVQPVGSPLSLECTVEGTSNPNLYWYRQAAGRGLQLLFYSVGIGQISSEVPQNLSASRPQDRQFILSSKKLLLSDSGFYLCAWRLRGNLRGYTFGSGTRLTVV.

The rearrangement joins TRBV7-2 to TRBJ2-7; 8 bases are shared with TRBD2. The CDR3 sequence is 15 residues long. From germline, CDR1 is SGHTA and CDR2 FQGNSA. Germline trimming cut 4 bases from V and 2 bases from J; bases unmatched to any gene: 7. CDR3 in amino acids: CASSSQRELTYEQYF. CDR3 in DNA: TGTGCCAGCAGCTCTCAGCGGGAGTTGACCTACGAGCAGTACTTC.

V and J are TRBV28 and TRBJ1-1; maybe TRBD1 (5 bases). Germline V gene sequence: CDR1 MDHEN, CDR2 SYDVKM. Trimming left V 7 bases short and J 3 bases short, with 15 bases between. The CDR3 is 14 residues long. The CDR3 DNA sequence: TGTGCCAGCAACGATCGGGGGAAGGACACTGAAGCTTTCTTT. It yields the protein CASNDRGKDTEAFF.

Within the sample, this clone is medium-sized. The V gene is TRBV29-1, the J gene TRBJ2-7, with TRBD2 as a possible D gene (6 bases). Germline CDR1 is SQVTM and CDR2 is ANQGSEA. The CDR3 consists of 14 residues. Trimming shortened V by 4 bases and J by 1 base, and 14 bases separated the two germline ends. The CDR3 spells CSVGGSSESYEQYF. The CDR3 region has the DNA TGCAGCGTTGGAGGGTCTAGCGAGTCCTACGAGCAGTACTTC.

The rearrangement links TRBV30 to TRBJ2-1; the D gene is possibly TRBD2 (6 bases). Germline V gene sequence: CDR1 GTSNPN, CDR2 SVGIG (reference sequence). CDR3 length: 16 residues. V lost 0 bases and J 3 bases, leaving 15 bases between the germline ends. The CDR3 DNA follows: TGTGCCTGGAGTGTGAGGGAACGGGGGTTCTACAATGAGCAGTTCTTC. This translates into CAWSVRERGFYNEQFF. The full variable domain, with the rest looked up from reference TRBV30 and TRBJ2-1, is SQTIHQWPATLVQPVGSPLSLECTVEGTSNPNLYWYRQAAGRGLQLLFYSVGIGQISSEVPQNLSASRPQDRQFILSSKKLLLSDSGFYLCAWSVRERGFYNEQFFGPGTRLTVL.

This chain uses TRBV7-3 with TRBJ1-1; no definite D call. Germline CDR1 and CDR2: SGHTA and FQGTGA. The CDR3 consists of 13 residues. The V end lost 1 base, the J end lost 3 bases, and 6 bases lay between the germline ends. The chain's CDR3 is CASSLMSYTEAFF. In nucleotides, the CDR3 is TGTGCCAGCAGCTTAATGTCCTACACTGAAGCTTTCTTT.

The gene calls are TRBV7-2 and TRBJ2-1; 13 bases are a match to TRBD2. After removal of 6 bases from V and 8 bases from J, the junction contained 10 bases not matched to a gene. Germline CDR1 and CDR2: SGHTA and FQGNSA. The CDR3 is 16 residues long. CDR3 loop: CASSLAGLAGEDEQFF. DNA for the CDR3: TGTGCCAGCAGTCTAGCCGGACTAGCGGGGGAGGATGAGCAGTTCTTC.

There are a few counts of this clone. The chain joins TRBV6-1 to TRBJ2-7; 8 bases map to TRBD2. This CDR3 has 15 amino acids. After removal of 1 base from V and 4 bases from J, the junction contained 6 bases not matched to a gene. Germline V gene data show CDR1 as MNHNS and CDR2 as SASEGT. CDR3 loop: CASSEVGTSSYEQYF. DNA for the CDR3: TGTGCCAGCAGTGAAGTTGGGACTAGTTCATACGAGCAGTACTTC.

This clone was observed a handful of times. The rearrangement joins TRBV19 to TRBJ2-5, with 7 bases lining up with TRBD2. The CDR3 sequence is 17 residues long. With 5 bases clipped from V and 5 bases from J, the junction kept 17 bases outside the gene matches. Germline V lookup: CDR1 LNHDA, CDR2 SQIVND (reference sequence). The CDR3 loop is CASSLRIRVAGRETQYF. The CDR3 nucleotides are TGTGCCAGTAGTCTACGAATCAGAGTAGCGGGTCGGGAGACCCAGTACTTC.

J is TRBJ2-1 and V is TRBV7-8, with 14 nucleotides matching TRBD2. The CDR3 runs to 18 residues. Germline V gene sequence: CDR1 SGHVS, CDR2 FQNEAQ. After removal of 5 bases from V and 2 bases from J, the junction contained 8 bases not matched to a gene. The CDR3 reads CASSTRLAGGTPYNEQFF. CDR3 bases: TGTGCCAGCAGCACCCGACTAGCGGGGGGGACACCCTACAATGAGCAGTTCTTC.

The CDR3 loop reads CASSRPAQTGNYGYTF. As DNA, the CDR3 is TGTGCCAGTAGTCGGCCCGCTCAGACAGGGAACTATGGCTACACCTTC. The chain joins TRBV19 to TRBJ1-2, with 7 nucleotides matching TRBD1. The CDR3 totals 16 residues. Unmatched junction bases numbered 11, after V lost 5 bases and J lost 2 bases. Germline lookup yields CDR1 LNHDA and CDR2 SQIVND (reference sequence).

V usage is TRBV2 and J usage is TRBJ1-2; D not resolved. Looked up from germline, CDR1 is SNHLY and CDR2 is FYNNEI. The CDR3 is made up of 14 amino acids. Trimming took off 1 base at V and 0 bases at J, with 6 bases between the two ends. The CDR3 sequence: CASSEGQPNYGYTF. CDR3 nucleotides: TGTGCCAGCAGTGAAGGGCAACCTAACTATGGCTACACCTTC. The full variable domain, completed using reference TRBV2 and TRBJ1-2, is EPEVTQTPSHQVTQMGQEVILRCVPISNHLYFYWYRQILGQKVEFLVSFYNNEISEKSEIFDDQFSVERPDGSNFTLKIRSTKLEDSAMYFCASSEGQPNYGYTFGSGTRLTVV.

The J gene is TRBJ2-2, the V gene TRBV5-4; weak D call: TRBD2 (7 bases). V lost 3 bases to trimming and J lost 4 bases, with 16 bases between them. Germline V gene sequence: CDR1 SGHNT, CDR2 YYREEE (reference sequence). The CDR3 covers 16 residues. The CDR3 loop reads CASSSWGGLATGELFF. CDR3 DNA: TGTGCCAGCAGCTCCTGGGGGGGCTTGGCCACCGGGGAGCTGTTTTTT.

The V and J genes are TRBV7-9 and TRBJ1-2, with 8 positions matching TRBD1. Unmatched junction bases numbered 11, after V lost 0 bases and J lost 8 bases. CDR1 is SEHNR and CDR2 is FQNEAQ in the germline V gene (reference sequence). The CDR3 consists of 16 residues. The CDR3 loop is CASSLAIFRTGTGYTF. The CDR3 bases are TGTGCCAGCAGCTTAGCGATTTTTCGGACAGGGACAGGCTACACCTTC. The whole variable domain, filled in from reference TRBV7-9 and TRBJ1-2, reads DTGVSQNPRHKITKRGQNVTFRCDPISEHNRLYWYRQTLGQGPEFLTYFQNEAQLEKSRLLSDRFSAERPKGSFSTLEIQRTEQGDSAMYLCASSLAIFRTGTGYTFGSGTRLTVV.

V usage is TRBV7-3 and J usage is TRBJ2-2; TRBD2 might be the D (5 bases). V lost 5 bases to trimming and J lost 0 bases, with 13 bases between them. The CDR3 runs to 16 residues. CDR1 is SGHTA and CDR2 is FQGTGA in the germline V gene. CDR3 region: CASSPGERSNTGELFF. For the CDR3, the DNA is TGTGCCAGCAGCCCCGGGGAGCGTTCGAACACCGGGGAGCTGTTTTTT. Full variable domain (outside the CDR3, taken from reference TRBV7-3 and TRBJ2-2): GAGVSQTPSNKVTEKGKYVELRCDPISGHTALYWYRQSLGQGPEFLIYFQGTGAADDSGLPNDRFFAVRPEGSVSTLKIQRTERGDSAVYLCASSPGERSNTGELFFGEGSRLTVL.

V usage is TRBV7-2 and J usage is TRBJ2-2; D may be TRBD2 (6 bases). From germline, CDR1 is SGHTA and CDR2 FQGNSA. The CDR3 totals 16 residues. V lost 2 bases and J 0 bases, leaving 10 bases between the germline ends. The chain's CDR3 is CASSLRGGTNTGELFF. DNA for the CDR3: TGTGCCAGCAGCTTACGAGGAGGGACGAACACCGGGGAGCTGTTTTTT.

The chain uses TRBV28 and TRBJ2-1; TRBD1 might be the D (6 bases). This CDR3 contains 17 residues. Looked up from germline, CDR1 is MDHEN and CDR2 is SYDVKM. Trimming pared 1 base from V and 4 bases from J, leaving 17 bases between. CDR3 region: CASSLSPYRARYNEQFF. CDR3 sequence (DNA): TGTGCCAGCAGTTTATCGCCATACAGGGCGCGTTACAATGAGCAGTTCTTC.

This clone was seen a handful of times. J is TRBJ2-6 and V is TRBV18; D is ambiguous. Germline lookup yields CDR1 KGHSH and CDR2 LQKENI. The CDR3 contains 19 residues. Trimming removed 1 base at V and 0 bases at J, with 16 bases between. CDR3 DNA sequence: TGTGCCAGCTCACCACTTTTGCGGCGAGGAGTCTCTGGGGCCAACGTCCTGACTTTC. It specifies CASSPLLRRGVSGANVLTF.

The table lists this clone with a few counts. This chain links TRBV10-3 with TRBJ2-6, with D tentatively TRBD1 (6 bases). With 8 bases removed from V and 0 bases from J, the gap between germline ends came to 8 bases. Germline-derived CDR1 and CDR2 are ENHRY and SYGVKD. The CDR3 totals 14 residues. The CDR3, as DNA: TGTGCCATCGAGGACAGCTCTGGGGCCAACGTCCTGACTTTC. It translates to CAIEDSSGANVLTF.

The chain uses TRBV28 and TRBJ2-3, with 7 positions matching TRBD1. This CDR3 contains 15 residues. Losses at the gene ends were 7 bases for V and 2 bases for J; bases not matched to a gene: 9. Looked up from germline, CDR1 is MDHEN and CDR2 is SYDVKM. In DNA form, the CDR3 reads TGTGCCAGCATCCCGACAGGGCTCGTCACAGATACGCAGTATTTT. Its translation: CASIPTGLVTDTQYF.

The CDR3 nucleotides are TGTGCCAGCAGCCTGGGAGGTGGCGGGTACGAGCAGTACTTC. Translated, it gives CASSLGGGGYEQYF. V is TRBV7-2 and J is TRBJ2-7, with D maybe TRBD2 (6 bases). The CDR3 has 14 amino acids. Trimming shortened V by 5 bases and J by 4 bases, and 15 bases separated the two germline ends. Germline V gene data show CDR1 as SGHTA and CDR2 as FQGNSA.

This clone appeared a few times. The CDR3 DNA reads TGTGCCAGCAGCTTAGATGTCAGGGGGCAGTTCTTC. It translates to CASSLDVRGQFF. The chain combines TRBV11-2 with TRBJ2-1, with D tentatively TRBD1 (6 bases). Per the germline V gene, CDR1 is SGHAT and CDR2 is FQNNGV. This CDR3 is built from 12 residues. Trimming left V 0 bases short and J 12 bases short, with 9 bases between.

The chain carries TRBV6-5 and TRBJ1-6; 8 positions match TRBD1. The V and J ends lost 8 bases and 10 bases, in that order; junction bases with no gene match: 10. Germline CDR1 is MNHEY and CDR2 is SVGAGI. The CDR3 has 14 amino acids. For the CDR3, the DNA is TGTGCCAGCGGAACCGACAGGGGACGGTCACCCCTCCACTTT. Its translation: CASGTDRGRSPLHF.

The chain couples TRBV15 to TRBJ1-5; 9 bases are shared with TRBD1. V was pared by 1 base and J by 6 bases, with 7 bases of the junction left unmatched. CDR1 is LNHNV, CDR2 YYDKDF, per germline (reference sequence). The CDR3 has 16 amino acids. The CDR3: CATSRVGQGSGQPQHF. CDR3 DNA sequence: TGTGCCACCAGCAGAGTAGGACAGGGGTCTGGTCAGCCCCAGCATTTT.